What follows is one T cell receptor beta chain and its context. The antigen remains undetermined. Unique molecular identifiers featured in how the TCRbeta library was prepared. TCRdb re-derived calls from the PCR reads in MiXCR, one entry per CDR3 protein. The table has a few hundred thousand distinct CDR3 sequences, more than 20% seen once; the top ten hold about 35%. The CDR3 runs to 18 residues. Germline V gives CDR1 MNHNS, CDR2 SASEGT. With V trimmed by 6 bases and J by 4 bases, 13 bases remained unmatched. This sample is drawn from a study of T-cell reconstitution after alpha-beta-depleted transplantation in children. Findings and limits, study-wide: Newly produced T cells mostly accounted for T-cell counts and diversity one year post-transplant. At around two months after transplant, the alpha-beta T cells were reportedly derived from several hundred expanded clones that came from non-depleted graft cells.

The chain carries TRBV6-1 and TRBJ2-5, with 14 nucleotides matching TRBD2. This clonotype was sampled from a boy in the first two years of life with Wiskott-Aldrich syndrome, due to receive a stem cell transplant. The sequenced sample was PBMCs, obtained before TCRalphabeta/CD19-depleted stem cell transplant. The CDR3 bases are TGTGCCAGCAGCGACCCCGGGACTAGCGGGAGTTGGGGAGAGACCCAGTACTTC. Translation: CASSDPGTSGSWGETQYF.